The clone carrying this T cell receptor (beta chain) was seen more than once but under ten times. The sample belongs to a study of cytomegalovirus exposure and HLA in healthy donors. Use of 60 Vbeta and 13 Jbeta primers characterized the PCR. The method was immunoSEQ multiplex PCR; TCRdb's version includes in-frame clones alone and lacks a portion of them. The sample has 150,000 or so clones; under 85% are singletons. Trimming took 5 bases from V and 4 from J; bases not matched to a gene: 2. This CDR3 has 13 residues. CDR1 is SSHAT, CDR2 FNYEAQ, per germline (reference sequence). The sequenced material came from PBMCs. This chain uses TRBV7-7 with TRBJ1-1; the match to TRBD1 covers 9 bases. The TCR comes from a man aged 18 to 29 in good health and CMV-seronegative. CDR3 region: CASSLDRGTEAFF. The CDR3 nucleotides are TGTGCCAGCAGCCTGGACAGGGGCACTGAAGCTTTCTTT.